This T cell receptor beta chain was identified in a study of blood T cells in healthy people across ages. Overall study results and limits: Per-million-T-cell TCR beta diversity fell roughly linearly with age.

V lost 5 bases to trimming and J lost 0 bases, with 7 bases between them. This CDR3 is 13 amino acids long. CDR1 and CDR2 from the germline V gene are KGHDR and SFDVKD. In regard to this clonotype: What it binds is not known.

The authors ran a second PCR of 7 to 11 cycles using a sample-barcoded 5' primer and a J-beta primer mix. Using its own MiXCR run on the 5' RACE reads, TCRdb lists one record per CDR3 protein. This sample carries some 800,000 distinct CDR3 sequences, around 43% of them seen once, and the ten largest clones take about 21%. The receptor was derived from a man aged 60-69 years in good health. Specimen: blood. The J gene is TRBJ2-7, the V gene TRBV24-1; D is ambiguous. This CDR3 reads CATSADGSYEQYF. CDR3 DNA sequence: TGTGCCACCAGTGCAGACGGCTCCTACGAGCAGTACTTC.